This T cell receptor beta chain was retrieved from a study of cytomegalovirus exposure and HLA in healthy donors. Sequenced by immunoSEQ multiplex PCR; TCRdb stores in-frame clones only, minus some. The sample contains around 150,000 clones, just under 85% of which appear only once. Germline CDR1 and CDR2: SGHDT and YYEEEE. V shed 4 bases and J 5 bases; nucleotides not matched to a gene: 11. CDR3 length: 17 residues. Sequenced: PBMCs. V and J are TRBV5-6 and TRBJ2-5, with TRBD2 identical over 13 bases. The TCR comes from a man aged 25 to 40 in good health and CMV-seropositive. The CDR3 bases are TGTGCCAGCAGCCTTATCGGACTAGCGGGGGCGCAGGAGACCCAGTACTTC. It yields the protein CASSLIGLAGAQETQYF.